This T cell receptor (beta chain) was captured by sequencing in a study of T-cell memory formation after mild COVID-19 (dated by TCRdb to the early 2020s). Broadly, across the study: TCR sequence clusters from the two donors were found to be largely donor specific. The cohort comprised two young, previously healthy adult volunteers, one female and one male. In two donors, T-cell clones that expanded and contracted after mild COVID-19 were followed by sequencing TCRalpha and TCRbeta repertoires longitudinally. Beyond this particular receptor, the publication reports: Contracting CD4+ clones turned up mainly in the CM and EM memory subsets, whereas EMRA was where CD8+ clones were enriched. From day 15 to 85, contracting clones showed balanced CD4/CD8 phenotypes, whereas a second wave of clones that expanded from day 15 to 37 leaned towards CD4+. Some responding clones were detected in pre-infection memory, suggesting pre-existing cross-reactive memory T cells joined the SARS-CoV-2 response. Only two mild cases were covered in the study, and larger cohorts including severe cases with pre-infection samples were considered necessary. SARS-CoV-2 specificity of the second-wave clones peaking on day 37 was not confirmed.

TCRdb lists the instrument as Illumina NovaSeq 6000. TCRalpha and TCRbeta cDNA libraries were built by 5'RACE with constant-segment primers, adding sample barcodes and unique molecular identifiers. RNA was extracted from every sample with Trizol reagent. Libraries were amplified in two PCR steps, with a second sample barcode and Illumina TruSeq adapters added in the second step. The libraries were sequenced on an Illumina NovaSeq using 2 x 150 bp paired-end reads. The original pipeline was this. With migec v1.2.7, reads were demultiplexed and then collapsed into UMI-guided consensus sequences. Using mixcr v2.1.11, UMI consensuses were aligned to TRA and TRB V and J templates and then assembled into clonotypes. Clonotypes were classified as expanded or contracted when called significant by both edgeR and NoisET, with noise models trained on biological replicates. For edgeR calls, the thresholds were a false discovery rate-adjusted p below 0.01 and a log2 fold-change of 1. As an exploratory analysis of dynamics, max-normalized trajectories of the 1000 most abundant clonotypes were examined by PCA with hierarchical clustering. The CD4 or CD8 phenotype of responding clones was assigned using the separately sequenced CD4+ and CD8+ repertoires. The raw public data were reprocessed by TCRdb itself: fastp quality trimming at Q25, MiXCR clonotype calling, in-frame beta chains only. Rows merge per CDR3 protein into single entries with the most common DNA and genes. TCRdb's processing, not the authors', yielded these V and J calls. This sample lists 250,000 to 300,000 distinct CDR3 sequences; 15% to 20% were detected once. 22% of the sample is taken by the ten largest.

Ficoll-Paque density gradient centrifugation was used to isolate PBMCs. Clipping removes 4 bases from V and 2 bases from J, with 5 as the unmatched junction base count. CDR1 and CDR2 were assigned from the germline V gene as SGHRS and YFSETQ. Its CDR3 holds 16 amino acids, cysteine through phenylalanine. Left in the record is the CDR3 DNA by itself, 48 bases read in frame from the first base. With regard to this clonotype: What this receptor recognizes is not known. Within one base of it there is no much larger clone, and no base qualities were kept.

The sequence derives from a man aged 18-30 years who had mild COVID-19 (a few samples of this study predate the infection). The sample titles of this study are shuffled in the database, so cell type and time point are left out; the donor was told from shared clones. The V and J segments used are TRBV5-1 and TRBJ2-3; 12 bases in the junction line up with TRBD2. Sequencing input: PBMCs or a T cell subset sorted from them (not recorded which). The DNA sequence is TGCGCCAGCAGCCTAGCGGGGGGGATCGCCACAGATACGCAGTATTTT. The resulting protein is CASSLAGGIATDTQYF.